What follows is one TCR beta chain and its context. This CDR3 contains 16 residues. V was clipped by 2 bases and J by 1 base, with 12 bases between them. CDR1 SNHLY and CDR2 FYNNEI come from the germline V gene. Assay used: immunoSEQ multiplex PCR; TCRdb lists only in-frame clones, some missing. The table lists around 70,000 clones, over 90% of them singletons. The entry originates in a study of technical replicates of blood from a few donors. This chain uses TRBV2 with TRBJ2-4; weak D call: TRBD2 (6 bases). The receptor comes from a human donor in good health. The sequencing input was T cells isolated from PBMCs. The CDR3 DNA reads TGTGCCAGCAGTGAAAGGGTCGGGGGTGCCAAAAACATTCAGTACTTC. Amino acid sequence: CASSERVGGAKNIQYF.